A selection of T cell receptor beta chains follows, all from one sample in a study of CD8+CD57+ T cells in acquired aplastic anemia. Via MiXCR, TCRdb re-called the reads, giving one row per CDR3 protein. The table has approximately 220,000 distinct CDR3 sequences, over 40% seen once. Sequencing input: sorted CD4+, CD8+, or CD8+CD57+ T cells (not recorded which) from PBMCs. The origin of the receptors is a human donor with aplastic anemia. Both conserved end residues are part of each CDR3. D genes are given only for firm matches. Clone size, where shown, is once, few, many, or a class for clones that have expanded.

CDR3 length: 15; D gene: TRBD1; V gene: TRBV10-2; clone size: many; J gene: TRBJ1-2; CDR3 protein: CASSSGTGNSYGYTF; CDR3 DNA: TGCGCCAGCAGTTCGGGGACAGGAAATAGCTATGGCTACACCTTC
CDR3 length: 15; D gene: .; V gene: TRBV20-1; clone size: many; J gene: TRBJ1-2; CDR3 protein: CSAREGRLVLGGYTF; CDR3 DNA: TGCAGTGCTAGAGAGGGCAGGCTCGTGCTCGGTGGCTACACCTTC
CDR3 length: 15; D gene: TRBD1; V gene: TRBV9; clone size: many; J gene: TRBJ2-2; CDR3 protein: CASSPQDRGPGELFF; CDR3 DNA: TGTGCCAGCAGCCCCCAGGACAGGGGGCCCGGGGAGCTGTTTTTT
CDR3 length: 17; D gene: .; V gene: TRBV7-9; clone size: .; J gene: TRBJ1-2; CDR3 protein: CASSLVSRPGGNYGYTF; CDR3 DNA: TGTGCCAGCAGCTTAGTCTCTAGGCCGGGGGGCAACTATGGCTACACCTTC
CDR3 length: 11; D gene: .; V gene: TRBV19; clone size: .; J gene: TRBJ1-5; CDR3 protein: CASSIAETQHF; CDR3 DNA: TGTGCCAGTAGTATTGCAGAGACCCAGCATTTT
CDR3 length: 14; D gene: .; V gene: TRBV7-9; clone size: .; J gene: TRBJ2-7; CDR3 protein: CASSSHHQGYEQYF; CDR3 DNA: TGTGCCAGCAGCTCCCATCATCAGGGCTACGAGCAGTACTTC
CDR3 length: 14; D gene: TRBD1; V gene: TRBV4-1; clone size: few; J gene: TRBJ2-5; CDR3 protein: CASSHRQGAETQYF; CDR3 DNA: TGCGCCAGCAGCCATCGACAGGGGGCCGAGACCCAGTACTTC
CDR3 length: 14; D gene: TRBD2; V gene: TRBV20-1; clone size: .; J gene: TRBJ2-7; CDR3 protein: CSASLREGVYEQYF; CDR3 DNA: TGCAGTGCTAGTCTCCGGGAGGGGGTCTACGAGCAGTACTTC
CDR3 length: 14; D gene: TRBD1; V gene: TRBV10-3; clone size: many; J gene: TRBJ2-5; CDR3 protein: CAISDPGTAVSQYF; CDR3 DNA: TGTGCCATCAGTGACCCGGGGACAGCCGTGTCCCAGTACTTC
CDR3 length: 12; D gene: .; V gene: TRBV9; clone size: .; J gene: TRBJ2-1; CDR3 protein: CASSVVRDEQFF; CDR3 DNA: TGTGCCAGCAGCGTAGTGAGGGATGAGCAGTTCTTC
CDR3 length: 8; D gene: .; V gene: TRBV11-2; clone size: many; J gene: TRBJ1-1; CDR3 protein: CARPEAFF; CDR3 DNA: TGTGCCAGACCCGAAGCTTTCTTT
CDR3 length: 13; D gene: .; V gene: TRBV5-1; clone size: many; J gene: TRBJ2-5; CDR3 protein: CASADRLQETQYF; CDR3 DNA: TGCGCCAGCGCTGACAGGCTTCAAGAGACCCAGTACTTC
CDR3 length: 10; D gene: TRBD2; V gene: TRBV20-1; clone size: .; J gene: TRBJ2-5; CDR3 protein: CGAGGETQYF; CDR3 DNA: TGCGGAGCGGGGGGGGAGACCCAGTACTTC
CDR3 length: 15; D gene: .; V gene: TRBV14; clone size: once; J gene: TRBJ1-5; CDR3 protein: CASESGGGAGQPQHF; CDR3 DNA: TGTGCCAGCGAATCCGGAGGGGGGGCGGGTCAGCCCCAGCATTTT
CDR3 length: 16; D gene: TRBD1; V gene: TRBV5-6; clone size: many; J gene: TRBJ1-5; CDR3 protein: CASSPARTGPNQPQHF; CDR3 DNA: TGTGCCAGCAGCCCAGCTCGGACAGGGCCTAATCAGCCCCAGCATTTT
CDR3 length: 15; D gene: .; V gene: TRBV5-1; clone size: .; J gene: TRBJ1-4; CDR3 protein: CASSFSGGGNEKLLF; CDR3 DNA: TGCGCCAGCAGCTTCTCCGGGGGGGGTAATGAAAAACTGCTTTTT
CDR3 length: 13; D gene: .; V gene: TRBV5-1; clone size: .; J gene: TRBJ2-1; CDR3 protein: CASSLDVTDTQFF; CDR3 DNA: TGCGCCAGCAGCTTGGACGTCACAGATACGCAGTTCTTC
CDR3 length: 15; D gene: TRBD1; V gene: TRBV10-2; clone size: .; J gene: TRBJ1-5; CDR3 protein: CASSEVEQGDQPQHF; CDR3 DNA: TGCGCCAGCAGTGAGGTGGAGCAGGGGGACCAGCCCCAGCATTTT
CDR3 length: 15; D gene: TRBD1; V gene: TRBV2; clone size: .; J gene: TRBJ1-2; CDR3 protein: CASSGSGGEGYGYTF; CDR3 DNA: TGTGCCAGCAGTGGGTCAGGGGGCGAGGGCTATGGCTACACCTTC
CDR3 length: 14; D gene: .; V gene: TRBV19; clone size: .; J gene: TRBJ2-7; CDR3 protein: CASSIKGGPYEQYF; CDR3 DNA: TGTGCCAGTAGTATAAAGGGCGGACCCTACGAGCAGTACTTC
CDR3 length: 15; D gene: .; V gene: TRBV24-1; clone size: .; J gene: TRBJ1-5; CDR3 protein: CATSDSRSSNQPQHF; CDR3 DNA: TGTGCCACCAGTGATAGCAGATCTAGCAATCAGCCCCAGCATTTT
CDR3 length: 18; D gene: .; V gene: TRBV5-5; clone size: many; J gene: TRBJ1-2; CDR3 protein: CASSLRLLNVGGGDGYTF; CDR3 DNA: TGTGCCAGCAGCTTGCGTCTCCTCAATGTTGGGGGCGGTGATGGCTACACCTTC
CDR3 length: 12; D gene: .; V gene: TRBV2; clone size: many; J gene: TRBJ1-6; CDR3 protein: CASRGEASPLHF; CDR3 DNA: TGTGCCAGCAGGGGGGAGGCTTCACCCCTCCACTTT
CDR3 length: 16; D gene: TRBD1; V gene: TRBV2; clone size: .; J gene: TRBJ1-2; CDR3 protein: CASSLTGDRDNYGYTF; CDR3 DNA: TGTGCCAGCAGTTTAACCGGGGACAGGGATAACTATGGCTACACCTTC
CDR3 length: 13; D gene: .; V gene: TRBV11-2; clone size: .; J gene: TRBJ2-4; CDR3 protein: CASSLEQSDIQYF; CDR3 DNA: TGTGCCAGCAGCTTAGAGCAGTCGGACATTCAGTACTTC
CDR3 length: 13; D gene: .; V gene: TRBV9; clone size: .; J gene: TRBJ2-5; CDR3 protein: CASSDSSQETQYF; CDR3 DNA: TGTGCCAGCAGCGATAGTAGTCAAGAGACCCAGTACTTC
CDR3 length: 12; D gene: .; V gene: TRBV7-3; clone size: many; J gene: TRBJ1-1; CDR3 protein: CASSTSGGEAFF; CDR3 DNA: TGTGCCAGCAGCACCTCCGGGGGTGAGGCTTTCTTT
CDR3 length: 13; D gene: .; V gene: TRBV5-1; clone size: .; J gene: TRBJ1-2; CDR3 protein: CASSLGGAEGYTF; CDR3 DNA: TGCGCCAGCAGCTTGGGGGGGGCGGAGGGCTACACCTTC
CDR3 length: 15; D gene: .; V gene: TRBV7-9; clone size: .; J gene: TRBJ1-1; CDR3 protein: CASSLVSGVNAEAFF; CDR3 DNA: TGTGCCAGCAGCTTAGTGTCAGGGGTTAACGCTGAAGCTTTCTTT
CDR3 length: 13; D gene: TRBD1; V gene: TRBV29-1; clone size: .; J gene: TRBJ2-7; CDR3 protein: CSVRTGGAGEQYF; CDR3 DNA: TGCAGCGTTCGGACAGGGGGCGCGGGCGAGCAGTACTTC
CDR3 length: 16; D gene: .; V gene: TRBV7-2; clone size: .; J gene: TRBJ2-3; CDR3 protein: CASSLAGKSAPDTQYF; CDR3 DNA: TGTGCCAGCAGCTTAGCGGGGAAATCAGCCCCAGATACGCAGTATTTT
CDR3 length: 11; D gene: .; V gene: TRBV19; clone size: many; J gene: TRBJ1-2; CDR3 protein: CASSMGYGYTF; CDR3 DNA: TGTGCCAGTAGTATGGGTTATGGCTACACCTTC
CDR3 length: 13; D gene: .; V gene: TRBV15; clone size: .; J gene: TRBJ1-5; CDR3 protein: CATSREPTQPQHF; CDR3 DNA: TGTGCCACCAGCAGAGAACCGACTCAGCCCCAGCATTTT
CDR3 length: 10; D gene: .; V gene: TRBV5-1; clone size: .; J gene: TRBJ1-5; CDR3 protein: CASVPQPQHF; CDR3 DNA: TGCGCCAGCGTCCCGCAGCCCCAGCATTTT
CDR3 length: 13; D gene: .; V gene: TRBV11-2; clone size: many; J gene: TRBJ2-2; CDR3 protein: CASSLRDTGELFF; CDR3 DNA: TGTGCCAGCAGCTTACGGGACACCGGGGAGCTGTTTTTT
CDR3 length: 19; D gene: TRBD1; V gene: TRBV5-1; clone size: many; J gene: TRBJ1-5; CDR3 protein: CASSWVDRGSGHGNQPQHF; CDR3 DNA: TGCGCCAGCAGCTGGGTTGACAGGGGGAGTGGGCATGGCAATCAGCCCCAGCATTTT
CDR3 length: 12; D gene: .; V gene: TRBV7-7; clone size: once; J gene: TRBJ1-1; CDR3 protein: CASSQAGTEAFF; CDR3 DNA: TGTGCTAGCAGCCAAGCGGGGACTGAAGCTTTCTTT
CDR3 length: 16; D gene: TRBD2; V gene: TRBV9; clone size: many; J gene: TRBJ2-1; CDR3 protein: CASSRSGLAGNNEQFF; CDR3 DNA: TGTGCCAGCAGCAGATCGGGACTAGCGGGGAACAATGAGCAGTTCTTC
CDR3 length: 15; D gene: .; V gene: TRBV7-3; clone size: many; J gene: TRBJ2-3; CDR3 protein: CASSASGIYTDTQYF; CDR3 DNA: TGTGCCAGCAGCGCCTCGGGCATATACACAGATACGCAGTATTTT
CDR3 length: 14; D gene: .; V gene: TRBV7-6; clone size: .; J gene: TRBJ1-5; CDR3 protein: CASSPKGESQPQHF; CDR3 DNA: TGTGCCAGCAGCCCCAAAGGGGAAAGCCAGCCCCAGCATTTT
CDR3 length: 14; D gene: TRBD1; V gene: TRBV9; clone size: .; J gene: TRBJ1-2; CDR3 protein: CASSARDSNYGYTF; CDR3 DNA: TGTGCCAGCAGCGCCAGGGACAGTAACTATGGCTACACCTTC
CDR3 length: 13; D gene: TRBD2; V gene: TRBV7-2; clone size: .; J gene: TRBJ2-7; CDR3 protein: CASSLTSVGEQYF; CDR3 DNA: TGTGCCAGCAGCTTGACTAGCGTCGGCGAGCAGTACTTC
CDR3 length: 15; D gene: .; V gene: TRBV11-2; clone size: .; J gene: TRBJ2-1; CDR3 protein: CASSWVGGGYNEQFF; CDR3 DNA: TGTGCCAGCAGCTGGGTCGGTGGGGGCTACAATGAGCAGTTCTTC
CDR3 length: 14; D gene: TRBD1; V gene: TRBV7-3; clone size: .; J gene: TRBJ2-1; CDR3 protein: CASGTSGTDNEQFF; CDR3 DNA: TGTGCCAGCGGTACCTCCGGGACAGACAATGAGCAGTTCTTC
CDR3 length: 15; D gene: TRBD2; V gene: TRBV9; clone size: .; J gene: TRBJ2-1; CDR3 protein: CASSVESGRGNEQFF; CDR3 DNA: TGTGCCAGCAGCGTAGAGAGCGGGAGAGGCAATGAGCAGTTCTTC
CDR3 length: 12; D gene: .; V gene: TRBV20-1; clone size: .; J gene: TRBJ1-1; CDR3 protein: CSNQAMNTEAFF; CDR3 DNA: TGCAGTAACCAGGCAATGAACACTGAAGCTTTCTTT
CDR3 length: 15; D gene: TRBD1; V gene: TRBV20-1; clone size: .; J gene: TRBJ2-1; CDR3 protein: CSARNPGQGYNEQFF; CDR3 DNA: TGCAGTGCTAGAAACCCGGGACAGGGATACAATGAGCAGTTCTTC
CDR3 length: 14; D gene: .; V gene: TRBV5-1; clone size: many; J gene: TRBJ1-4; CDR3 protein: CASSLNSPNEKLFF; CDR3 DNA: TGCGCCAGCAGCTTGAATAGTCCTAATGAAAAACTGTTTTTT
CDR3 length: 16; D gene: .; V gene: TRBV7-9; clone size: .; J gene: TRBJ1-6; CDR3 protein: CASSFRKDILYSPLHF; CDR3 DNA: TGTGCCAGCAGTTTTAGGAAGGACATCCTTTATTCACCCCTCCACTTT
CDR3 length: 17; D gene: TRBD1; V gene: TRBV15; clone size: .; J gene: TRBJ2-6; CDR3 protein: CATSRRTGGSGANVLTF; CDR3 DNA: TGTGCCACCAGCAGACGTACAGGGGGCTCTGGGGCCAACGTCCTGACTTTC
CDR3 length: 14; D gene: .; V gene: TRBV5-1; clone size: many; J gene: TRBJ2-1; CDR3 protein: CASSLVGTYNEQFF; CDR3 DNA: TGCGCCAGCAGCTTGGTAGGTACCTACAATGAGCAGTTCTTC
CDR3 length: 14; D gene: .; V gene: TRBV2; clone size: many; J gene: TRBJ1-2; CDR3 protein: CASRPAVGGYGYTF; CDR3 DNA: TGTGCCAGCAGACCAGCGGTAGGAGGCTATGGCTACACCTTC
CDR3 length: 15; D gene: .; V gene: TRBV7-3; clone size: many; J gene: TRBJ2-3; CDR3 protein: CASSSRKGGTDTQYF; CDR3 DNA: TGTGCCAGCAGCTCCAGAAAGGGCGGCACAGATACGCAGTATTTT
CDR3 length: 15; D gene: TRBD2; V gene: TRBV3-1; clone size: many; J gene: TRBJ2-7; CDR3 protein: CASSQGTSLSYEQYF; CDR3 DNA: TGTGCCAGCAGCCAAGGGACTAGCCTCTCCTACGAGCAGTACTTC
CDR3 length: 15; D gene: .; V gene: TRBV4-3; clone size: .; J gene: TRBJ1-5; CDR3 protein: CASSRDFQGNQPQHF; CDR3 DNA: TGCGCCAGCAGCCGAGATTTCCAGGGCAATCAGCCCCAGCATTTT
CDR3 length: 12; D gene: .; V gene: TRBV29-1; clone size: .; J gene: TRBJ1-1; CDR3 protein: CSGAESNTEAFF; CDR3 DNA: TGCAGCGGAGCGGAATCGAACACTGAAGCTTTCTTT